This TCR beta chain was captured in a study of T-cell reconstitution after alpha-beta-depleted transplantation in children. This clonotype showed up many times. Germline V gives CDR1 DFQATT, CDR2 SNEGSKA (reference sequence). CDR3 length equals 12 residues. The V gene lost 2 bases and the J gene lost 0 bases, with 4 bases spanning the gap. The library targeted TCRbeta and was prepared with unique molecular identifiers. MiXCR, run by TCRdb on the PCR reads, gives a single entry per CDR3 protein. The sample records about 640,000 distinct CDR3 sequences, 16% being singletons. The TCR originated in a human donor who donated a stem cell graft to a child with acute myeloid leukemia. The chain links TRBV20-1 to TRBJ2-5, with unresolved D. The specimen comprised PBMCs from the stem cell graft donor, sampled from the stem cell graft. CDR3 residues: CSARLHQETQYF. The CDR3 region has the DNA TGCAGTGCTAGACTTCACCAAGAGACCCAGTACTTC.